This T cell receptor beta chain appears in the sequencing data of a study of T-cell memory formation after mild COVID-19. General study findings and limits: Among clones contracting day 15 to 85, CD4/CD8 was balanced, whereas later expanders leaned CD4+. Several responding clones turned up in pre-infection memory, indicating that cross-reactive memory may have taken part. A second wave of clones peaked on day 37, and their SARS-CoV-2 specificity went unconfirmed.

TCRdb independently ran MiXCR on the 5' RACE reads; one entry per CDR3 protein. Among some 600,000 distinct CDR3 sequences listed, about 18% were seen once. With respect to this clonotype: Its antigen is currently unknown.

V lost 3 bases to trimming and J lost 6 bases, with 24 bases between them. CDR1 is LNHNV and CDR2 is YYDKDF in the germline V gene (reference sequence). The CDR3 covers 18 residues. The material sequenced was PBMCs or a T cell subset sorted from them (not recorded which). The chain recombines TRBV15 with TRBJ2-1; possible D gene TRBD1, 6 bases. This TCR derives from an adult woman who had mild COVID-19 (a few samples of this study predate the infection). Cell type and time point are not known. As DNA, the CDR3 is TGTGCCACCAGCAGTGGGGGTATTGGACAGCCCCTCTCCAATGAGCAGTTCTTC. This encodes CATSSGGIGQPLSNEQFF.